The next 15 T cell receptor beta chains were all read from a single sample in a study of identifying expanded T cells in peripheral blood. The method was immunoSEQ multiplex PCR; TCRdb's version includes in-frame clones alone and lacks a portion of them. Of over 90,000 clones listed, 88% are singletons. Sample: blood. The receptor set was obtained from a person aged 18-70 years in good health.

V gene TRBV18 combines with J gene TRBJ1-2, with a possible D match to TRBD1 (5 bases). The V and J ends lost 1 base and 3 bases respectively, with 12 bases between them. CDR1 KGHSH and CDR2 LQKENI come from the germline V gene. The CDR3 covers 15 residues. This CDR3 reads CASSPQTRGDYGYTF. In DNA, the CDR3 is TGTGCCAGCTCACCACAGACTAGGGGCGACTATGGCTACACCTTC.

This rearrangement joins TRBV5-1 to TRBJ1-1; the D is unclear. Germline lookup yields CDR1 SGHRS and CDR2 YFSETQ. The CDR3 is 15 amino acids. V lost 4 bases, J lost 2 bases, and 15 bases lay in between. The CDR3 region is CASSPLASLNTEAFF. The CDR3 DNA sequence: TGCGCCAGCAGCCCTTTGGCGAGTCTAAACACTGAAGCTTTCTTT.

The genes are TRBV29-1 and TRBJ1-1; D uncertain. Trimming took 3 bases from V and 3 from J, leaving 8 bases between them. Per germline, CDR1 SQVTM and CDR2 ANQGSEA. The CDR3 covers 12 residues. In nucleotides, the CDR3 is TGCAGCGTTGACAGAGTCTACACTGAAGCTTTCTTT. This codes for CSVDRVYTEAFF.

This chain links TRBV5-6 with TRBJ2-5, with D unclear. Germline V gives CDR1 SGHDT, CDR2 YYEEEE. V was shortened by 0 bases and J by 4 bases, with 13 bases between the two germline ends. This CDR3 comprises 15 residues. The CDR3 nucleotides are TGTGCCAGCAGCTTGGGACTGGTAAGAGGAGAGACCCAGTACTTC. Residues: CASSLGLVRGETQYF.

The chain employs TRBV5-6 and TRBJ1-4; no clear D gene. Germline CDR1 is SGHDT and CDR2 is YYEEEE. The germline V and J ends were trimmed by 0 bases and 2 bases, with 5 bases remaining between them. This CDR3 comprises 14 residues. The CDR3 is CASSLAGTNEKLFF. The CDR3 nucleotides read TGTGCCAGCAGCTTGGCGGGGACTAATGAAAAACTGTTTTTT.

The chain uses TRBV27 and TRBJ2-7, with D perhaps assigned TRBD1 or TRBD2 (5 bases each). Trimming took 6 bases from V and 4 from J, leaving 10 bases between them. The CDR3 has 12 residues. The V gene's germline CDR1 is MNHEY and CDR2 SMNVEV (reference sequence). CDR3 amino acids: CASSPWGYEQYF. CDR3 bases: TGTGCCAGCAGCCCCTGGGGGTACGAGCAGTACTTC.

The chain links TRBV20-1 to TRBJ2-1, with no clear D. Trimming pared 7 bases from V and 10 bases from J, leaving 14 bases between. This CDR3 comprises 11 residues. CDR1 DFQATT and CDR2 SNEGSKA come from the germline V gene (reference sequence). CDR3 sequence reads: CSVRTFREQFF. Written as DNA, the CDR3 is TGCAGTGTTCGTACTTTTAGGGAGCAGTTCTTC.

This clone has just a few counts. The sample has other DNA sequences that encode this CDR3 too. The rearrangement links TRBV18 to TRBJ2-7; a weak D match, TRBD1 (6 bases). The V gene lost 3 bases and the J gene lost 2 bases, with 11 bases spanning the gap. Germline V gene sequence: CDR1 KGHSH, CDR2 LQKENI. The CDR3 runs 14 residues. The CDR3 DNA reads TGTGCCAGCTCACCTCGCCAGGGGACCTACGAGCAGTACTTC. Translated, it gives CASSPRQGTYEQYF.

J is TRBJ1-1 and V is TRBV7-8, with a weak D call TRBD1 (6 bases). Germline assignment: CDR1 SGHVS and CDR2 FQNEAQ. Between the trimmed V and J ends, which lost 5 bases and 11 bases, there was a span of 15 bases. The length of the CDR3 is 12 residues. CDR3 sequence reads: CASSPGRGAAFF. The CDR3 bases are TGTGCCAGCAGCCCGGGCCGGGGGGCGGCTTTCTTT.

The chain employs TRBV29-1 and TRBJ2-5; D uncertain. The V gene's germline CDR1 is SQVTM and CDR2 ANQGSEA. The CDR3 spans 11 residues. The CDR3 region has the DNA TGCACCGCCCGGGTAGGGGAGACCCAGTACTTC. Its translation is CTARVGETQYF. Supplemented by reference TRBV29-1 and TRBJ2-5, the full variable domain reads SAVISQKPSRDICQRGTSLTIQCQVDSQVTMMFWYRQQPGQSLTLIATANQGSEATYESGFVIDKFPISRPNLTFSTLTVSNMSPEDSSIYLCTARVGETQYFGPGTRLLVL.

The V and J genes are TRBV10-1 and TRBJ2-2; no definite D call. The CDR3 has 15 amino acids. V lost 2 bases to trimming and J lost 6 bases, with 13 bases between them. Germline V gene data show CDR1 as WNHNN and CDR2 as SYGVQD (reference sequence). CDR3 coding DNA: TGCGCCAGCAGTGAGCAAGGCCGCCCCCCCGGGGAGCTGTTTTTT. It encodes CASSEQGRPPGELFF.

CDR3: CATTGTSYSSGANVLTF. The DNA for the CDR3 is TGTGCCACGACGGGGACTAGCTATAGCTCTGGGGCCAACGTCCTGACTTTC. The chain employs TRBV10-3 and TRBJ2-6, with 9 positions matching TRBD2. Germline V CDR1 and CDR2: ENHRY, SYGVKD. Losses at the gene ends were 10 bases for V and 0 bases for J; bases not matched to a gene: 10. This CDR3 comprises 17 residues.

This chain joins TRBV2 and TRBJ2-2; perhaps TRBD1 as D (6 bases). The ends were cut back, 8 bases at V and 2 bases at J, with 15 bases in the middle. This CDR3 has 15 amino acids. Germline lookup yields CDR1 SNHLY and CDR2 FYNNEI. The CDR3 DNA reads TGTGCCAGCGGATCGGACAGAGCTAACACCGGGGAGCTGTTTTTT. Translating it yields CASGSDRANTGELFF.

The V call is TRBV19, the J call TRBJ1-4; D call uncertain. The length of the CDR3 is 15 residues. Trimming pared 9 bases from V and 5 bases from J, leaving 19 bases between. Germline lookup yields CDR1 LNHDA and CDR2 SQIVND (reference sequence). The CDR3 loop is CASLKGGLPNEKLFF. The CDR3, as DNA: TGTGCCAGCCTAAAGGGAGGGCTACCGAATGAAAAACTGTTTTTT.

The rearrangement joins TRBV7-8 to TRBJ1-2, with TRBD1 matching 8 bases. CDR1 is SGHVS and CDR2 is FQNEAQ in the germline V gene. Unmatched junction bases numbered 5, after V lost 1 base and J lost 7 bases. The CDR3 spans 14 residues. The CDR3 is CASSLGQGAGGYTF. DNA for the CDR3: TGTGCCAGCAGCTTAGGGCAGGGGGCGGGTGGCTACACCTTC.